These 10 T cell receptor beta chains were all obtained from the same sample, sequenced in a study of Graves' ophthalmopathy and Graves' hyperthyroidism. The authors amplified TCR beta CDR3 regions, and they did so from RNA transcripts for repertoire sequencing. HTBI-primed first-round RT-PCR preceded second-round multiplex PCR. Using its own MiXCR run on the multiplex PCR reads, TCRdb lists one record per CDR3 protein. Here the sample spans 580,000 or so distinct CDR3 sequences, under 45% being singletons. Sequenced: peripheral blood or thyroid tissue (not recorded which). These receptors originate from an adult man with Graves' hyperthyroidism.

This clonotype was recorded a few times. V is TRBV5-1 and J is TRBJ2-2; 7 bases match TRBD1. The CDR3 sequence is 15 residues long. Germline CDR1 and CDR2: SGHRS and YFSETQ. The V segment lost 4 bases and the J segment 2 bases; nucleotides outside the gene matches: 5. In DNA form, the CDR3 reads TGCGCCAGCAGCAGACAGGGACGAAACACCGGGGAGCTGTTTTTT. This encodes CASSRQGRNTGELFF. The full variable domain, completed using reference TRBV5-1 and TRBJ2-2, is KAGVTQTPRYLIKTRGQQVTLSCSPISGHRSVSWYQQTPGQGLQFLFEYFSETQRNKGNFPGRFSGRQFSNSRSEMNVSTLELGDSALYLCASSRQGRNTGELFFGEGSRLTVL.

This clonotype was found many times. The rearrangement links TRBV9 to TRBJ1-2; D is ambiguous. Germline V gene sequence: CDR1 SGDLS, CDR2 YYNGEE. The CDR3 spans 11 residues. Trimming removed 6 bases at V and 6 bases at J, with 9 bases between. As DNA, the CDR3 is TGTGCCAGCATGGGCAGCAATGGCTACACCTTC. This sequence encodes CASMGSNGYTF.

The gene calls are TRBV2 and TRBJ1-5; D may be TRBD1 (5 bases). CDR1 and CDR2 from the germline V gene are SNHLY and FYNNEI. This CDR3 contains 17 residues. Trimming removed 4 bases at V and 3 bases at J, with 19 bases between. The chain's CDR3 is CASSASTSGTLNQPQHF. The CDR3 region has the DNA TGTGCCAGCAGTGCCTCCACTTCCGGGACCCTCAATCAGCCCCAGCATTTT.

This clonotype was detected ten times or more. The chain recombines TRBV19 with TRBJ2-6, with D hard to call. V lost 3 bases and J 0 bases, leaving 6 bases between the germline ends. The CDR3 has 15 amino acids. Per germline, CDR1 LNHDA and CDR2 SQIVND (reference sequence). The CDR3: CASSIQSSGANVLTF. The CDR3 DNA is TGTGCCAGTAGTATTCAGAGCTCTGGGGCCAACGTCCTGACTTTC.

The J gene is TRBJ2-3, the V gene TRBV20-1; D uncertain. V was trimmed by 0 bases and J by 5 bases, leaving 3 bases between them. CDR3 length: 11 residues. The germline gives CDR1 DFQATT, CDR2 SNEGSKA (reference sequence). CDR3 region: CSAREVDTQYF. The CDR3 bases are TGCAGTGCTAGAGAGGTAGATACGCAGTATTTT.

Note on this clonotype: A read error may produce the germline difference seen at one junction end. The rearrangement links TRBV5-1 to TRBJ1-4; D gene ambiguous. Germline V gives CDR1 SGHRS, CDR2 YFSETQ. This CDR3 region has 14 residues. This CDR3 reads CASSLDSTNKKLFF. Written as DNA, the CDR3 is TGCGCCAGCAGCTTGGACTCAACTAATAAAAAACTGTTTTTT. Combining the CDR3 with reference TRBV5-1 and TRBJ1-4 gives the whole variable domain KAGVTQTPRYLIKTRGQQVTLSCSPISGHRSVSWYQQTPGQGLQFLFEYFSETQRNKGNFPGRFSGRQFSNSRSEMNVSTLELGDSALYLCASSLDSTNKKLFFGSGTQLSVL.

This chain links TRBV29-1 with TRBJ1-1, with 9 bases that match TRBD1. CDR1 is SQVTM, CDR2 ANQGSEA, per germline. Losses at the gene ends were 7 bases for V and 4 bases for J; bases not matched to a gene: 7. The CDR3 is 13 residues long. In DNA, the CDR3 is TGCAGCGGAAAGACAGGGGGTATCACTGAAGCTTTCTTT. Encoded protein: CSGKTGGITEAFF.

This clonotype was recorded at least ten times. The chain is built from TRBV2 and TRBJ1-6, with 10 bases aligning to TRBD1. The CDR3 extends over 14 amino acids. The V gene's germline CDR1 is SNHLY and CDR2 FYNNEI. Trimming at V came to 4 bases and at J to 9 bases, leaving 3 bases not matched to a gene. The CDR3 DNA sequence: TGTGCCAGCAGTGGGACAGGGGGGCCTTCACCCCTCCACTTT. Translating gives CASSGTGGPSPLHF.

The genes are TRBV7-8 and TRBJ2-6; the D gene is possibly TRBD1 (6 bases). The ends were cut back, 1 base at V and 1 base at J, with 11 bases in the middle. Germline CDR1 SGHVS, CDR2 FQNEAQ. This CDR3 contains 17 residues. The CDR3: CASSLGTDSSGANVLTF. The DNA for the CDR3 is TGTGCCAGCAGCTTAGGGACAGACTCTTCTGGGGCCAACGTCCTGACTTTC.

This clonotype was detected a few times. The chain joins TRBV10-1 to TRBJ1-6; D unresolved. The CDR3 sequence is 13 residues long. Germline CDR1 and CDR2: WNHNN and SYGVQD (reference sequence). Trimming removed 6 bases from V and 7 bases from J, with 10 bases in between. CDR3 DNA: TGCGCCAGCAGGGAGGACGAGAATTCACCCCTCCACTTT. The encoded protein is CASREDENSPLHF.